This passage covers 12 T cell receptor beta chains from one sample sequenced in a study of OX40 agonist ivuxolimab in advanced cancers. Library preparation used the immunoSEQ multiplex PCR assay. TCRdb retrieved this table from immuneACCESS and kept in-frame rearrangements only. Not all clones are present; in checked studies, unresolved V genes account for under half, and no reason is known for the remainder. The sample data list more than 40,000 clones, and approximately 80% of these were observed just once. The ten most abundant clones make up about 2.4% of the sample. The sequenced sample was CD4+ or CD8+ T cells sorted from blood, obtained in a trial of the OX40 agonist ivuxolimab. The receptors originated from an adult with an advanced solid tumor such as melanoma, head and neck, liver or kidney cancer.

This clone has just one count. This chain uses TRBV28 with TRBJ1-3; D is unresolved. Trimming removed 7 bases at V and 2 bases at J, with 9 bases between. There are 13 residues in the CDR3. Germline CDR1 and CDR2: MDHEN and SYDVKM. The DNA of the CDR3 is TGTGCCAGCAACGCCCTACCTGGAAACACCATATATTTT. Its protein product is CASNALPGNTIYF.

CDR3: CASSLQGGEQFF. The CDR3 DNA reads as TGCGCCAGCAGCTTGCAAGGGGGTGAGCAGTTCTTC. V usage is TRBV5-1 and J usage is TRBJ2-1; tentative D call: TRBD1 (6 bases). The V and J ends lost 1 base and 9 bases respectively, with 8 bases between them. Germline V gene lookup returns CDR1 SGHRS and CDR2 YFSETQ. This CDR3 comprises 12 residues.

This sequence joins TRBV7-3 and TRBJ2-3; D not certain. Germline lookup yields CDR1 SGHTA and CDR2 FQGTGA. The CDR3 has 13 residues. Trimming removed 3 bases from V and 4 bases from J, with 8 bases in between. CDR3 in DNA: TGTGCCAGCAGCTTCAGGAACTCAGATACGCAGTATTTT. Protein product: CASSFRNSDTQYF.

The genes are TRBV28 and TRBJ2-4, with D maybe TRBD1 (6 bases). V lost 4 bases, J lost 10 bases, and 17 bases lay in between. This CDR3 comprises 14 residues. In germline, CDR1 is MDHEN, CDR2 SYDVKM. CDR3 protein: CASSSGSGVWIQYF. The CDR3 coding sequence is TGTGCCAGCAGTTCAGGATCAGGGGTTTGGATTCAGTACTTC.

V gene TRBV10-3 combines with J gene TRBJ2-7; the D gene is possibly TRBD1 (6 bases). The CDR3 loop spans 12 amino acids. From germline, CDR1 is ENHRY and CDR2 SYGVKD. Trimming cost V 10 bases and J 2 bases, with 12 bases left between them. The CDR3 loop reads CASRGRAYEQYF. As DNA, the CDR3 is TGTGCCAGCAGGGGCAGAGCCTACGAGCAGTACTTC.

Points on this clone: In the same sample, other DNA sequences code for this CDR3. The V and J genes are TRBV14 and TRBJ2-5; D ambiguous. V was trimmed by 0 bases and J by 4 bases, leaving 6 bases between them. The CDR3 length is 13 residues. CDR1 is SGHDN, CDR2 FVKESK, per germline. CDR3 sequence: CASSQDPRETQYF. In nucleotides, the CDR3 is TGTGCCAGCAGCCAAGATCCCCGAGAGACCCAGTACTTC.

V gene TRBV7-6 combines with J gene TRBJ2-1; D not resolved. The V end was cut by 6 bases, the J end by 0 bases, with 15 bases between. This CDR3 spans 16 amino acids. The germline V gene encodes CDR1 SGHVS and CDR2 FNYEAQ. CDR3 nucleotide sequence: TGTGCCAGCAGGCCGACCTTTAAGGGCTCCTACAATGAGCAGTTCTTC. The encoded protein is CASRPTFKGSYNEQFF.

The rearrangement uses TRBV4-2 and TRBJ2-1; 7 bases are a match to TRBD2. The trim removed 0 bases at V and 2 bases at J, leaving 7 bases unmatched. The CDR3 sequence is 17 residues long. CDR1 and CDR2 from the germline V gene are LGHNA and YNFKEQ. CDR3 protein: CASSQDRASGPYNEQFF. The CDR3 nucleotides read TGTGCCAGCAGCCAAGATAGAGCTAGCGGACCCTACAATGAGCAGTTCTTC.

The gene calls are TRBV28 and TRBJ2-7; 10 bases agree with TRBD1. The CDR3 sequence is 14 residues long. Germline trimming cut 6 bases from V and 3 bases from J; bases unmatched to any gene: 5. Germline CDR1 and CDR2: MDHEN and SYDVKM. The CDR3 DNA sequence: TGTGCCAGCAGCTGGGACAGGGGAAACTACGAGCAGTACTTC. Protein product: CASSWDRGNYEQYF.

This sequence joins TRBV4-2 and TRBJ1-5; the D is unclear. The CDR3 runs 17 residues. Germline assignment: CDR1 LGHNA and CDR2 YNFKEQ. V gave up 2 bases and J gave up 1 base, with 15 bases separating them. CDR3 amino acids: CASSQRTDTLSNQPQHF. In nucleotides, the CDR3 is TGTGCCAGCAGCCAAAGGACGGATACCCTGAGCAATCAGCCCCAGCATTTT.

In this sample, this clone turned up a few times. The CDR3 DNA reads as TGTGCCAGCAGTTTACCCGGGACGAACACTGAAGCTTTCTTT. Residues: CASSLPGTNTEAFF. The gene calls are TRBV27 and TRBJ1-1, with D possibly being TRBD1 (5 bases). The CDR3 is 14 amino acids. The V and J ends lost 2 bases and 1 base respectively, with 8 bases between them. Germline-derived CDR1 and CDR2 are MNHEY and SMNVEV (reference sequence).

This clone was seen once. J is TRBJ2-5 and V is TRBV2; D uncertain. Germline CDR1 SNHLY, CDR2 FYNNEI. CDR3 length: 13 amino acids. Deletions cut 3 bases from V and 5 bases from J, with 10 bases between. CDR3 sequence (DNA): TGTGCCAGCAGTGAGATCCTTGAGGAGACCCAGTACTTC. Its translation is CASSEILEETQYF.